This is a list of T cell receptor beta chains from one sample in a study of blood T cell repertoires in COVID-19. Sequenced by immunoSEQ multiplex PCR; TCRdb stores in-frame clones only, minus some. The sample lists 300,000 to 350,000 clones; 88% were seen once. The material sequenced was peripheral blood. The receptors derive from an older woman with COVID-19, enrolled during active disease. CDR3s leave out the opening cysteine and the closing phenylalanine or tryptophan.

V gene: TRBV28
CDR3 protein: ASSFSASRGGSFEKLF

V gene: TRBV7-6
CDR3 protein: ASSLVGGTQY

V gene: TRBV9
CDR3 protein: ASSVGAGTEAF

V gene: TRBV28
CDR3 protein: ASSSTSTGIYEQY

V gene: TRBV6-5
CDR3 protein: ASSYSSRTNEKLF

V gene: TRBV7-9
CDR3 protein: ASSLARDSPLH

V gene: TRBV27
CDR3 protein: ASSLALGARYTEAF

V gene: TRBV5-6
CDR3 protein: ASSLYGGGGYT

V gene: TRBV6-4
CDR3 protein: ASSDWDRLFNQPQH

V gene: TRBV2
CDR3 protein: ASSVSRGSQETQY

V gene: TRBV5-4
CDR3 protein: ASSLGLAATEETQY

V gene: TRBV28
CDR3 protein: ASSLRTGGGETQY

V gene: TRBV3-1/TRBV3-2
CDR3 protein: ASSRGLDTGELF

V gene: TRBV11-3
CDR3 protein: ASSPGQGANTEAF

V gene: TRBV28
CDR3 protein: ASSLAGGGNQPQH

V gene: TRBV30
CDR3 protein: AWSLDSRGGYT

V gene: TRBV27
CDR3 protein: ASKSGGNGYT

V gene: TRBV3-1/TRBV3-2
CDR3 protein: ASSQVSANYGYT

V gene: TRBV5-1
CDR3 protein: ASSLGGPETQY

V gene: TRBV6-5
CDR3 protein: ASRTGTGDGYT

V gene: TRBV7-6
CDR3 protein: ASSLSPEGSPLH

V gene: TRBV2
CDR3 protein: ASRPGQGNQPQH

V gene: TRBV28
CDR3 protein: ASRLGGPEGNYGYT

V gene: TRBV4-1
CDR3 protein: ASSLTAGEETQY

V gene: TRBV9
CDR3 protein: ASSALGADSGNTIY

V gene: TRBV6-2/TRBV6-3
CDR3 protein: ASSPQGATEAF

V gene: TRBV12-3/TRBV12-4
CDR3 protein: ASSGTTTDTQY

V gene: TRBV9
CDR3 protein: ASSEGGYNEQF

V gene: TRBV19
CDR3 protein: ASSGLAAKNIQY

V gene: TRBV9
CDR3 protein: ASSPGDSNQPQH

V gene: TRBV7-2
CDR3 protein: ASSLEWGPGDTQY

V gene: TRBV29-1
CDR3 protein: SASVGTENYGYT

V gene: TRBV24-1
CDR3 protein: ATSEGTGHGVDGYT

V gene: TRBV7-2
CDR3 protein: ASSLGLAGDNEQF

V gene: TRBV19
CDR3 protein: ASRPSEYYGYT

V gene: TRBV2
CDR3 protein: ASSVGLAGRAQY

V gene: TRBV7-9
CDR3 protein: ASSPSGIMYTEAF

V gene: TRBV19
CDR3 protein: ASTPTYGQGLGLTGELF

V gene: TRBV6-6
CDR3 protein: ASSYSKGDYGYT

V gene: TRBV7-8
CDR3 protein: ASSPPGLAMFGETQY

V gene: TRBV19
CDR3 protein: ASSMLQGSARQPQH

V gene: TRBV5-1
CDR3 protein: ASSSPGGGGVAGANVLT

V gene: TRBV7-9
CDR3 protein: ASSLKTGGGYSPLH

V gene: TRBV2
CDR3 protein: ASSAIAPGDTEAF

V gene: TRBV6-5
CDR3 protein: ASSSRDKGGQRGYT

V gene: TRBV10-2
CDR3 protein: ASSLGGASAEAF

V gene: TRBV2
CDR3 protein: ASSEDILGELF

V gene: TRBV6-2/TRBV6-3
CDR3 protein: ASSYAIDTISQY

V gene: TRBV28
CDR3 protein: ASSSGGSKSPLH